This T cell receptor (beta chain) was observed in a study of blood T cell repertoires in COVID-19. Overall study context: The United States, Italy and Spain supplied acute and convalescent COVID-19 samples. PBMCs, B-cell-depleted T cells, or T cells provided the cDNA or gDNA that made up the material.

This clone was detected only a few times. In the authors' methods: How many nucleated cells were present was estimated from reference gene primer amplification. TCRdb's table, derived via immunoSEQ multiplex PCR, lists solely in-frame clones and lacks some. V, J and clone size derive from that table, while D and trimming were established from the DNA sequence. Among 250,000 or so clones listed, 75% to 90% were seen once. V gave up 1 base and J gave up 2 bases, with 8 bases separating them. Germline CDR1 reads SGHTA; CDR2 reads FQGNSA. CDR3 size: 14 residues. The sequenced material came from peripheral blood. The source of this sequence is a man younger than 45 with active or convalescent COVID-19. The gene calls are TRBV7-2 and TRBJ1-2; D is undetermined. The CDR3 DNA sequence: TGTGCCAGCAGCTTAGAGGCAGGAAACTATGGCTACACCTTC. Translated: CASSLEAGNYGYTF.